The 21 T cell receptor beta chains below all came from one sample that was sequenced in a study of CD8 T cells in cerebrospinal fluid in Alzheimer's disease. TCRdb reprocessed the 10x single-cell sequencing reads, keeping one entry per CDR3 protein, no DNA. Across some 1,100 distinct CDR3 sequences, the top ten clones capture approximately 8.4% of the sample. Material for sequencing was cerebrospinal fluid. These receptors all stem from a human donor in good health.

Considering frequency, this clonotype is large. V and J are TRBV20-1 and TRBJ2-5. Germline V gives CDR1 DFQATT, CDR2 SNEGSKA (reference sequence). This CDR3 is built from 14 residues. The chain's CDR3 is CSARDRGSQETQYF.

Frequency places this clonotype as large (0.1 to 1%). This chain uses TRBV20-1 with TRBJ2-3; as DNA is missing, the TRBD1 call by TCRdb cannot be tested. Germline loops: CDR1 DFQATT, CDR2 SNEGSKA (reference sequence). The CDR3 has 15 residues. CDR3 region: CSAREGQGNADTQYF.

By frequency, this clonotype is large (0.1 to 1%). The genes are TRBV4-3 and TRBJ1-1; TCRdb selects TRBD1, and the lack of DNA leaves this call unchecked. The CDR3 sequence is 15 residues long. Germline CDR1 and CDR2: LGHNA and YSLEER. Here the CDR3 reads CASSQDQRGGTEAFF.

Its frequency marks this clonotype as medium-sized. J is TRBJ1-6 and V is TRBV5-4; absent DNA, TCRdb's TRBD1 call cannot be checked. The CDR3 consists of 15 residues. The germline V gene has CDR1 SGHNT and CDR2 YYREEE (reference sequence). The CDR3: CASSSQGGQDSPLHF.

V and J are TRBV4-2 and TRBJ1-5; absent DNA, TCRdb's TRBD1 call cannot be checked. Germline CDR1 is LGHNA and CDR2 is YNFKEQ. The CDR3 totals 18 residues. CDR3: CASSQDGDTGENYQPQHF.

The gene calls are TRBV11-2 and TRBJ1-3. Germline lookup yields CDR1 SGHAT and CDR2 FQNNGV. The CDR3 totals 15 residues. The CDR3 reads CASSATRYSGNTIYF.

Measured by frequency, this clonotype is medium-sized (0.01 to 0.1%). The J gene is TRBJ2-2, the V gene TRBV28; there is no DNA to check the TCRdb D call of TRBD1. The germline gives CDR1 MDHEN, CDR2 SYDVKM. This CDR3 is 15 amino acids long. CDR3 residues: CASSSRTGRTGELFF.

The rearrangement links TRBV27 to TRBJ1-1. The CDR3 runs 11 residues. From germline, CDR1 is MNHEY and CDR2 SMNVEV (reference sequence). CDR3 protein: CASYRNTEAFF.

This clonotype is classed as large by frequency. J is TRBJ2-5 and V is TRBV20-1. The CDR3 runs 13 residues. Germline CDR1 DFQATT, CDR2 SNEGSKA (reference sequence). CDR3 loop: CSARKTASETQYF.

Judged by frequency, this clonotype is medium-sized. V usage is TRBV28 and J usage is TRBJ1-1; without DNA, the TCRdb call of TRBD1 cannot be checked. CDR1 and CDR2 (germline): MDHEN, SYDVKM. The CDR3 totals 14 residues. The CDR3 protein is CASSSGALNTEAFF.

By frequency, this clonotype is medium-sized. J is TRBJ2-3 and V is TRBV20-1; TCRdb picks TRBD2, but there is no DNA to check that call. Germline V gene lookup returns CDR1 DFQATT and CDR2 SNEGSKA (reference sequence). CDR3 length equals 14 residues. The CDR3 region is CSARSSGGTDTQYF.

This clonotype is labeled medium-sized based on frequency. This chain joins TRBV7-3 and TRBJ1-1; TCRdb's D gene call, TRBD1, goes unchecked for lack of DNA. The germline V gene encodes CDR1 SGHTA and CDR2 FQGTGA. The CDR3 runs 14 residues. This CDR3 is CASSSRQGATEAFF.

Judged by frequency, this clonotype is medium-sized (0.01 to 0.1%). The chain is built from TRBV20-1 and TRBJ2-3; no DNA is available, so the TRBD2 call from TCRdb remains unchecked. Germline lookup yields CDR1 DFQATT and CDR2 SNEGSKA (reference sequence). There are 15 residues in the CDR3. The CDR3 loop reads CSAIRAGDRTDTQYF.

This clonotype is identified as medium-sized from frequency. This chain links TRBV23-1 with TRBJ2-4; TCRdb reports TRBD1, a call that lacks DNA to check it against. Being an ORF, TRBV23-1 has a function that is uncertain. The CDR3 has 20 amino acids. CDR3 protein: CASSQSWTTSRALAKNIQYF.

In terms of frequency, this clonotype is medium-sized. The chain carries TRBV9 and TRBJ1-5; as DNA is missing, the TRBD1 call by TCRdb cannot be tested. The CDR3 spans 15 residues. Germline loops: CDR1 SGDLS, CDR2 YYNGEE. CDR3 in amino acids: CASSETGAGNQPQHF.

This clonotype is deemed large by its frequency. This chain joins TRBV5-5 and TRBJ2-6. The CDR3 contains 16 residues. The germline V gene encodes CDR1 SGHKS and CDR2 YYEKEE (reference sequence). The CDR3 sequence: CASSFRLASGANVLTF.

This clonotype is identified as large (0.1 to 1%) from frequency. The chain uses TRBV20-1 and TRBJ1-1. CDR3 length: 14 residues. Germline lookup yields CDR1 DFQATT and CDR2 SNEGSKA (reference sequence). This CDR3 is CSAEVRDRGTEAFF.

Judged by frequency, this clonotype is medium-sized. The chain couples TRBV5-6 to TRBJ2-3. In germline, CDR1 is SGHDT, CDR2 YYEEEE. This CDR3 region has 12 residues. The CDR3 spells CASSLGYDTQYF.

This chain connects TRBV28 to TRBJ1-2. In germline, CDR1 is MDHEN, CDR2 SYDVKM. This CDR3 is 12 amino acids long. The CDR3 protein is CASSQEVNGYTF.

This clonotype is identified as medium-sized from frequency. The chain has TRBV6-2 or TRBV6-3 and TRBJ2-3. Germline CDR1 MNHEY, CDR2 SVGEGT. This CDR3 comprises 13 residues. The CDR3 protein is CASCQPSTDTQYF.

This clonotype is labeled large based on frequency. J is TRBJ2-2 and V is TRBV11-3; TCRdb lists TRBD2, though no DNA is available to test this call. This CDR3 contains 17 residues. Per germline, CDR1 SGHNT and CDR2 YENEEA. CDR3 region: CASSAQELAGHHGELFF.